This T cell receptor (beta chain) was captured by sequencing in a study of blood T cell repertoires in COVID-19. As for the study in general: Sites across the United States, Italy and Spain contributed samples from acute and convalescent COVID-19. PBMCs, B-cell-depleted T cells, or T cells were the source of the cDNA or gDNA that made up the material.

Study processing details: Amplified reference gene primers provided the basis for estimating nucleated cell counts. Method: immunoSEQ multiplex PCR; TCRdb's copy keeps in-frame clones and lacks some. V and J calls and clone size follow that table, whereas D and trimming were derived from the DNA. The sample includes some 270,000 clones, around 85% of them seen just once. V lost 7 bases and J 4 bases, leaving 14 bases between the germline ends. CDR3 length equals 14 residues. CDR1 and CDR2 from the germline V gene are MNHNY and SVGAGI (reference sequence). The sequence was collected from a woman aged 70 to 79 with acute or convalescent COVID-19. Source material: peripheral blood. The J gene is TRBJ1-5, the V gene TRBV6-6; no clear D. The CDR3 loop is CASTLATGNQPQHF. In DNA form, the CDR3 reads TGTGCCAGCACCCTCGCCACGGGGAATCAGCCCCAGCATTTT.